The 10 T cell receptor beta chains below were found in one sample sequenced in a study of blood T cell repertoires in COVID-19. Some clones are missing from TCRdb's copy, which holds only in-frame ones; the method was immunoSEQ multiplex PCR. The sample holds fewer than 65,000 clones, approximately 84% seen once. The source material was peripheral blood. Source of these receptors: a human donor in a cohort sampled during active COVID-19.

Here the CDR3 reads CASSGTAFTETQYF. The CDR3 nucleotides read TGCGCCAGCAGCGGTACTGCTTTTACAGAGACCCAGTACTTC. The V and J genes are TRBV4-3 and TRBJ2-5; D is undetermined. Trimming removed 5 bases at V and 4 bases at J, with 14 bases between. CDR1 and CDR2 from the germline V gene are LGHNA and YSLEER. The CDR3 extends over 14 amino acids.

The chain joins TRBV5-1 to TRBJ2-3, with 11 positions matching TRBD2. V was clipped by 4 bases and J by 2 bases; unmatched bases: 6. Germline loops: CDR1 SGHRS, CDR2 YFSETQ. The CDR3 has 16 amino acids. CDR3 bases: TGCGCCAGCAGCCCTGGGACTAGCGGCAACACAGATACGCAGTATTTT. It specifies CASSPGTSGNTDTQYF. Looking up the rest from reference TRBV5-1 and TRBJ2-3 gives the full variable domain: KAGVTQTPRYLIKTRGQQVTLSCSPISGHRSVSWYQQTPGQGLQFLFEYFSETQRNKGNFPGRFSGRQFSNSRSEMNVSTLELGDSALYLCASSPGTSGNTDTQYFGPGTRLTVL.

V gene TRBV7-3 combines with J gene TRBJ2-3, with TRBD1 matching over 9 bases. The length of the CDR3 is 14 residues. Germline trimming cut 5 bases from V and 3 bases from J; bases unmatched to any gene: 3. The germline CDR1 and CDR2 sequences are SGHTA and FQGTGA. CDR3 protein: CASSRGQGTDTQYF. The CDR3 region has the DNA TGTGCCAGCAGCAGGGGACAGGGAACAGATACGCAGTATTTT.

V is TRBV4-2 and J is TRBJ1-4, with D possibly matching TRBD1 (5 bases). V lost 0 bases and J 6 bases, leaving 8 bases between the germline ends. The CDR3 is made up of 14 amino acids. The germline CDR1 and CDR2 sequences are LGHNA and YNFKEQ. The CDR3 loop reads CASSQEGRDEKLFF. CDR3 nucleotide sequence: TGTGCCAGCAGCCAAGAGGGCAGGGATGAAAAACTGTTTTTT.

This clone was recorded only once. CDR3 sequence (DNA): TGTGCCAGCAAGGACAGGGTACCCTACAATGAGCAGTTCTTC. The encoded protein is CASKDRVPYNEQFF. The rearrangement joins TRBV7-9 to TRBJ2-1; TRBD1 aligns across 8 bases. After removal of 7 bases from V and 2 bases from J, the junction contained 4 bases not matched to a gene. Germline CDR1 and CDR2: SEHNR and FQNEAQ (reference sequence). The length of the CDR3 is 14 residues.

The chain employs TRBV25-1 and TRBJ1-2; TRBD1 matches at 8 bases. Germline CDR1 reads MGHDK; CDR2 reads SYGVNS. After removal of 4 bases from V and 8 bases from J, the junction contained 3 bases not matched to a gene. The CDR3 has 12 amino acids. The CDR3 DNA reads TGTGCCAGCAGTGCTGACAGGGGCGGCTACACCTTC. Residues: CASSADRGGYTF.

The V and J genes are TRBV19 and TRBJ1-2; TRBD1 might be the D (6 bases). The V gene lost 11 bases and the J gene lost 4 bases, with 32 bases spanning the gap. There are 18 residues in the CDR3. Germline CDR1 reads LNHDA; CDR2 reads SQIVND (reference sequence). In nucleotides, the CDR3 is TGTGCCCCCCTACTGCGTGAGGTCAGGGGCAAGGGGATCTATGGCTACACCTTC. This gives the protein CAPLLREVRGKGIYGYTF.

This rearrangement joins TRBV3-1 (or the pseudogene TRBV3-2) to TRBJ2-1; tentative D call: TRBD2 (6 bases). Germline V CDR1 and CDR2: LGHDT, YNNKEL (reference sequence). This CDR3 is built from 13 residues. With 1 base removed from V and 15 bases from J, the gap between germline ends came to 16 bases. DNA for the CDR3: TGTGCCAGCAGCCAAGGGTCACCCTTCGGGAGGTTCTTC. Translation: CASSQGSPFGRFF.

This chain uses TRBV5-1 with TRBJ1-1, with TRBD1 matching over 7 bases. CDR1 and CDR2 (germline): SGHRS, YFSETQ. This CDR3 comprises 17 residues. V lost 4 bases to trimming and J lost 1 base; unmatched junction nucleotides: 13. In nucleotides, the CDR3 is TGCGCCAGCAGCCCGAGGGGGACAGAAGGGAGGAACACTGAAGCTTTCTTT. Translating it yields CASSPRGTEGRNTEAFF. Based on the CDR3 plus reference TRBV5-1 and TRBJ1-1, the full variable domain is KAGVTQTPRYLIKTRGQQVTLSCSPISGHRSVSWYQQTPGQGLQFLFEYFSETQRNKGNFPGRFSGRQFSNSRSEMNVSTLELGDSALYLCASSPRGTEGRNTEAFFGQGTRLTVV.

J is TRBJ2-1 and V is TRBV5-1, with TRBD2 identical over 12 bases. The junction had 6 bases not matched to a gene; V was cut back by 4 bases and J by 7 bases. Germline V lookup: CDR1 SGHRS, CDR2 YFSETQ. The CDR3 totals 15 residues. CDR3 protein: CASSVTSGRINEQFF. In DNA form, the CDR3 reads TGCGCCAGCAGCGTGACTAGCGGGAGAATTAATGAGCAGTTCTTC.